Below are 21 T cell receptor beta chains sequenced from a single sample in a study of CD8+ T cells in alopecia areata. As the sequencing template, cDNA was produced by extracting RNA and reverse transcribing it. Repertoires were generated with immunoSEQ multiplex PCR, while TCRdb's copy carries only in-frame clones and drops some. This table holds under 150,000 clones, approximately 51% found once. Treatment indicated: oral pan-JAK inhibitor, 5-10 mg twice daily. The material was CD4+ T cells sorted from blood, obtained at week 24, from a patient treated with tofacitinib. The receptors stem from a human donor with alopecia areata.

This chain joins TRBV7-2 and TRBJ1-1; 9 nucleotides match TRBD1. The V and J ends lost 5 bases and 0 bases, in that order; junction bases with no gene match: 10. The CDR3 totals 17 residues. CDR1 is SGHTA, CDR2 FQGNSA, per germline. In nucleotides, the CDR3 is TGTGCCAGCAGCCCGGCCGGGACAGGGCTTATGAACACTGAAGCTTTCTTT. Its translation: CASSPAGTGLMNTEAFF.

Only one count was recorded for this clone. This sequence joins TRBV4-2 and TRBJ2-7, with D possibly matching TRBD1 (6 bases). The CDR3 length is 15 residues. CDR1 is LGHNA and CDR2 is YNFKEQ in the germline V gene. V lost 0 bases and J 3 bases, leaving 12 bases between the germline ends. The CDR3 nucleotides are TGTGCCAGCAGCCAAGAAGGGGTCAGGGGCTACGAGCAGTACTTC. This encodes CASSQEGVRGYEQYF.

The chain joins TRBV4-3 to TRBJ2-5, with 14 bases aligning to TRBD2. The CDR3 has 20 amino acids. V was clipped by 3 bases and J by 2 bases; unmatched bases: 14. Germline V gene sequence: CDR1 LGHNA, CDR2 YSLEER. The CDR3 reads CASSHRLAGGPGGGQETQYF. The CDR3 DNA reads TGCGCCAGCAGCCATAGACTAGCGGGGGGGCCCGGTGGTGGTCAAGAGACCCAGTACTTC.

The gene calls are TRBV6-5 and TRBJ2-7; D possibly matches TRBD1 or TRBD2 (5 bases each). This CDR3 comprises 13 residues. CDR1 MNHEY and CDR2 SVGAGI come from the germline V gene. Trimming left V 2 bases short and J 3 bases short, with 8 bases between. The CDR3 reads CASSYGTDYEQYF. The CDR3 DNA reads as TGTGCCAGCAGTTACGGGACGGACTACGAGCAGTACTTC.

The chain joins TRBV9 to TRBJ2-3; TRBD1 might be the D (5 bases). V lost 0 bases, J lost 8 bases, and 19 bases lay in between. The V gene's germline CDR1 is SGDLS and CDR2 YYNGEE. The CDR3 runs 16 residues. As DNA, the CDR3 is TGTGCCAGCAGCGTAGCTTCGGTGACAGTTGATGGTACGCAGTATTTT. Protein: CASSVASVTVDGTQYF.

This rearrangement joins TRBV2 to TRBJ2-7, with TRBD1 matching 7 bases. The DNA matches TRBJ2-5 better at its end, which makes the J call doubtful. The germline V gene has CDR1 SNHLY and CDR2 FYNNEI. There are 14 residues in the CDR3. The CDR3 reads CASSSRTGQETQYF. CDR3 nucleotide sequence: TGTGCCAGCAGTTCTCGGACAGGACAAGAGACCCAGTACTTC.

The chain joins TRBV7-2 to TRBJ2-7; 7 positions match TRBD1. Germline V CDR1 and CDR2: SGHTA, FQGNSA. The CDR3 covers 13 residues. After removal of 7 bases from V and 7 bases from J, the junction contained 10 bases not matched to a gene. CDR3 residues: CASNRDSLGEQYF. The CDR3 region has the DNA TGTGCCAGCAACAGGGACAGCCTAGGGGAGCAGTACTTC.

A remark on this clone: This CDR3 is missing its conserved last phenylalanine or tryptophan, likely due to a read error. The chain employs TRBV25-1 and TRBJ1-5; no reliable D call. CDR1 is MGHDK and CDR2 is SYGVNS in the germline V gene. There are 14 residues in the CDR3. Trimming stripped 1 base from V and 3 bases from J, with 7 bases between. CDR3: CASSESQINQPQHS. For the CDR3, the DNA is TGTGCCAGCAGTGAATCACAGATCAATCAGCCCCAGCATTCT.

The gene calls are TRBV4-1 and TRBJ2-7; perhaps TRBD2 as D (6 bases). Germline CDR1 is MGHRA and CDR2 is YSYEKL. The CDR3 sequence is 17 residues long. Trimming shortened V by 3 bases and J by 0 bases, and 18 bases separated the two germline ends. CDR3 region: CASSHPTGERSSYEQYF. Written as DNA, the CDR3 is TGCGCCAGCAGCCATCCGACGGGGGAGAGGAGCTCCTACGAGCAGTACTTC.

This sequence joins TRBV7-2 and TRBJ2-5, with TRBD1 as a possible D gene (6 bases). V was trimmed by 0 bases and J by 1 base, leaving 15 bases between them. The germline gives CDR1 SGHTA, CDR2 FQGNSA. This CDR3 region has 17 residues. For the CDR3, the DNA is TGTGCCAGCAGCTTAGCGCATCTCGGGACATCCCAAGAGACCCAGTACTTC. It yields the protein CASSLAHLGTSQETQYF.

The V call is TRBV5-1, the J call TRBJ2-7; the D gene could be TRBD1 or TRBD2 (6 bases each). The CDR3 contains 14 residues. The V gene's germline CDR1 is SGHRS and CDR2 YFSETQ. Trimming cost V 4 bases and J 4 bases, with 15 bases left between them. The CDR3 is CASSREGGVYEQYF. CDR3 sequence (DNA): TGCGCCAGCAGCCGCGAGGGGGGCGTATACGAGCAGTACTTC.

The table lists this clone with a few counts. V and J are TRBV9 and TRBJ2-1; TRBD2 is a possible D gene (6 bases). CDR1 SGDLS and CDR2 YYNGEE come from the germline V gene. CDR3 length equals 14 residues. The ends were cut back, 2 bases at V and 7 bases at J, with 13 bases in the middle. The CDR3 coding sequence is TGTGCCAGCAGCGTCCGGGGGACGGTTAATGAGCAGTTCTTC. Its translation: CASSVRGTVNEQFF.

The chain combines TRBV4-2 with TRBJ2-6; 7 nucleotides align to TRBD1. This CDR3 spans 16 amino acids. Looked up from germline, CDR1 is LGHNA and CDR2 is YNFKEQ. The junction had 5 bases not matched to a gene; V was cut back by 6 bases and J by 0 bases. DNA for the CDR3: TGTGCCAGCAGAGACAGGGTTAACTCTGGGGCCAACGTCCTGACTTTC. It encodes CASRDRVNSGANVLTF.

The CDR3 DNA follows: TGTGCCAGCAGTGACCCAGGGGGCTTTCATGGCTACACCTTC. Its protein is CASSDPGGFHGYTF. This rearrangement joins TRBV2 to TRBJ1-2; 8 bases line up with TRBD1. Germline V gene sequence: CDR1 SNHLY, CDR2 FYNNEI. Trimming cost V 3 bases and J 6 bases; bases outside gene matches: 6. The CDR3 spans 14 residues.

This chain joins TRBV19 and TRBJ2-6, with 7 nucleotides matching TRBD1. CDR3 length: 16 residues. V shed 9 bases, J shed 2 bases, and the junction held 10 bases outside the gene matches. Germline V CDR1 and CDR2: LNHDA, SQIVND (reference sequence). The CDR3 nucleotides are TGTGCCAGCGGGCGCAGGGGGTCTCCTGGGGCCAACGTCCTGACTTTC. This translates into CASGRRGSPGANVLTF. The complete variable domain, with remaining parts taken from reference TRBV19 and TRBJ2-6, reads DGGITQSPKYLFRKEGQNVTLSCEQNLNHDAMYWYRQDPGQGLRLIYYSQIVNDFQKGDIAEGYSVSREKKESFPLTVTSAQKNPTAFYLCASGRRGSPGANVLTFGAGSRLTVL.

There are a few counts of this clone. The chain uses TRBV30 and TRBJ1-6; D not resolved. CDR1 and CDR2 (germline): GTSNPN, SVGIG (reference sequence). The CDR3 loop spans 13 amino acids. Between the trimmed V and J ends, which lost 4 bases and 8 bases, there was a span of 12 bases. CDR3 protein: CAWNGGIYSPLHF. The CDR3 DNA reads TGTGCCTGGAACGGTGGCATTTATTCACCCCTCCACTTT.

This clone was detected once. The junction and the germline gene differ at one end; a read error may be behind it. The chain is built from TRBV5-1 and TRBJ1-1; a possible D gene is TRBD1 (5 bases). The CDR3 runs 14 residues. CDR1 SGHRS and CDR2 YFSETQ come from the germline V gene. The CDR3 DNA follows: TGCGCCAGCAGCCCAAGGGGCCCCGGGACTGCAGCTTTCTTT. Translation: CASSPRGPGTAAFF.

This chain connects TRBV29-1 to TRBJ2-5; D is undetermined. Germline V gene sequence: CDR1 SQVTM, CDR2 ANQGSEA. The CDR3 contains 12 residues. V lost 4 bases and J lost 4, with 10 bases in between. The CDR3 loop is CSVVATRETQYF. The CDR3 DNA reads as TGCAGCGTTGTGGCTACCAGAGAGACCCAGTACTTC. Based on the CDR3 plus reference TRBV29-1 and TRBJ2-5, the full variable domain is SAVISQKPSRDICQRGTSLTIQCQVDSQVTMMFWYRQQPGQSLTLIATANQGSEATYESGFVIDKFPISRPNLTFSTLTVSNMSPEDSSIYLCSVVATRETQYFGPGTRLLVL.

The V gene is TRBV4-3, the J gene TRBJ2-3; 10 bases agree with TRBD2. CDR1 is LGHNA and CDR2 is YSLEER in the germline V gene. J gave up 6 bases and V 1 base, and 7 bases lay outside the gene matches. The CDR3 consists of 16 residues. The CDR3, as DNA: TGCGCCAGCAGCCAAGCGGCTAGCGGGGGTTCGGATACGCAGTATTTT. It encodes CASSQAASGGSDTQYF.

This clone was counted between two and nine times. The V gene is TRBV23-1, the J gene TRBJ2-7; TRBD1 matches at 7 bases. TRBV23-1 is treated as an ORF (open reading frame) with a function not yet certain. The CDR3 is 17 residues long. V gave up 4 bases and J gave up 0 bases; unmatched junction bases: 12. In nucleotides, the CDR3 is TGCGCCAGCAGTCTAGTGACAGGGCCAACAAGCTCCTACGAGCAGTACTTC. It specifies CASSLVTGPTSSYEQYF.

This clone was recorded a few times. The chain is built from TRBV5-1 and TRBJ2-1; D is unclear. The V and J ends lost 0 bases and 12 bases respectively, with 10 bases between them. This CDR3 contains 12 residues. The V gene's germline CDR1 is SGHRS and CDR2 YFSETQ. CDR3 nucleotides: TGCGCCAGCAGCTTGGAGGGCCCGAGGCAGTTCTTC. Residues: CASSLEGPRQFF.